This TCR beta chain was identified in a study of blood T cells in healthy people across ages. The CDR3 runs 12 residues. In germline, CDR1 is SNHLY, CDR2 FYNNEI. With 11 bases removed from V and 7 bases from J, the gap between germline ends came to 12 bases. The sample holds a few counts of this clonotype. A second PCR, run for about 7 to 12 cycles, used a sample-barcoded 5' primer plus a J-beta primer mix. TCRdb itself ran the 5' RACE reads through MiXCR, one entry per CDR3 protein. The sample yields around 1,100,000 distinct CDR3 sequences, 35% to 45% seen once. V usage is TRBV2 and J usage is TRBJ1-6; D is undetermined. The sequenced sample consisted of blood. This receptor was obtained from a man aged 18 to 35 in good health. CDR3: CACELGNSPLHF. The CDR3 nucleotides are TGTGCCTGTGAATTGGGGAATTCACCCCTCCACTTT. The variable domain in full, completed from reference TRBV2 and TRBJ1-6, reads EPEVTQTPSHQVTQMGQEVILRCVPISNHLYFYWYRQILGQKVEFLVSFYNNEISEKSEIFDDQFSVERPDGSNFTLKIRSTKLEDSAMYFCACELGNSPLHFGNGTRLTVT.